A single sample gave rise to the 17 T cell receptor beta chains below, sequenced in a study of Ad26.COV2.S vaccination and SARS-CoV-2 variants. Specified treatment: roughly 20 received Ad26.COV2.S at low or high dose, single or two shots; a few received placebo; per-sample allocation not given. Samples were taken on day 63 after the first vaccine or placebo injection. Some clones are missing from TCRdb's copy, which holds only in-frame ones; the method was immunoSEQ multiplex PCR. This sample has nearly 400,000 clones, with about 89% found just once. This specimen consisted of peripheral blood, obtained in a trial of Ad26.COV2.S vaccine versus placebo. The receptors shown here come from a person between 18 and 60 years old who received the Ad26.COV2.S COVID-19 vaccine or a placebo.

The CDR3 sequence: CASSFQQGAEQYF. In DNA form, the CDR3 reads TGTGCCAGCAGCTTCCAACAGGGGGCCGAGCAGTACTTC. This sequence joins TRBV5-6 and TRBJ2-7, with TRBD1 identical over 9 bases. The junction had 3 bases not matched to a gene; V was cut back by 2 bases and J by 6 bases. The V gene's germline CDR1 is SGHDT and CDR2 YYEEEE. This CDR3 is built from 13 residues.

This clone was detected only a few times. The J gene is TRBJ1-5, the V gene TRBV19; D is ambiguous. CDR1 LNHDA and CDR2 SQIVND come from the germline V gene (reference sequence). There are 16 residues in the CDR3. V was pared by 7 bases and J by 10 bases, with 26 bases between. The CDR3 nucleotides read TGTGCCAGTACCCCCCCGGGTGCCGGCAACCTAGCTCCCCAGCATTTT. Translating gives CASTPPGAGNLAPQHF.

The chain is built from TRBV30 and TRBJ2-4; D is uncertain. The ends were cut back, 2 bases at V and 3 bases at J, with 8 bases in the middle. This CDR3 region has 13 residues. Germline V gene lookup returns CDR1 GTSNPN and CDR2 SVGIG (reference sequence). The DNA of the CDR3 is TGTGCCTGGAGTCCCGTGAACAAAAACATTCAGTACTTC. Its protein is CAWSPVNKNIQYF.

The chain couples TRBV7-8 to TRBJ2-1, with a weak D call TRBD2 (5 bases). V lost 0 bases and J 9 bases, leaving 18 bases between the germline ends. CDR1 is SGHVS and CDR2 is FQNEAQ in the germline V gene. This CDR3 contains 16 residues. The DNA of the CDR3 is TGTGCCAGCAGCTTAGCGAGGAGGAGCGGAGGCGGTGAGCAGTTCTTC. Translated, it gives CASSLARRSGGGEQFF.

The rearrangement links TRBV2 to TRBJ2-1; no firm D call. The V gene lost 8 bases and the J gene lost 1 base, with 12 bases spanning the gap. The CDR3 extends over 14 amino acids. Germline CDR1 is SNHLY and CDR2 is FYNNEI. CDR3 nucleotides: TGTGCCAGCCGGAGTATTGGTTCCTACAATGAGCAGTTCTTC. Its translation is CASRSIGSYNEQFF.

The rearrangement uses TRBV12-3 or TRBV12-4 and TRBJ2-5; D might be TRBD2 (6 bases). Trimming pared 6 bases from V and 2 bases from J, leaving 10 bases between. This CDR3 has 13 amino acids. In DNA form, the CDR3 reads TGTGCCAGCAGACTTAGCGGACAAGAGACCCAGTACTTC. This translates into CASRLSGQETQYF.

This clone was recorded only once. This chain links TRBV6-5 with TRBJ1-6; 10 bases agree with TRBD1. V shed 2 bases, J shed 9 bases, and the junction held 7 bases outside the gene matches. Germline loops: CDR1 MNHEY, CDR2 SVGAGI. CDR3 length: 16 amino acids. The CDR3: CASSYRPTGGRSPLHF. The CDR3 DNA sequence: TGTGCCAGCAGTTACCGACCGACAGGGGGCCGTTCACCCCTCCACTTT.

The chain's CDR3 is CAGSKGSGNTIYF. The CDR3 DNA is TGTGCCGGCTCTAAGGGTTCAGGAAACACCATATATTTT. V is TRBV12-3 or TRBV12-4 and J is TRBJ1-3; D remains unclear. V gave up 11 bases and J gave up 4 bases, with 15 bases separating them. CDR3 length equals 13 residues.

Here the CDR3 DNA reads TGTGCCAGCAGTTGGAAAGGCTGGGAGCTGGCCGGGGAGCTGTTTTTT. The encoded protein is CASSWKGWELAGELFF. The V call is TRBV28, the J call TRBJ2-2; D perhaps matches TRBD2 (5 bases). V lost 4 bases and J lost 6, with 18 bases in between. In germline, CDR1 is MDHEN, CDR2 SYDVKM. This CDR3 is 16 amino acids long.

The chain recombines TRBV7-6 with TRBJ1-4, with a tentative D call TRBD1 (6 bases). With 4 bases removed from V and 8 bases from J, the gap between germline ends came to 20 bases. The CDR3 runs to 16 residues. Looked up from germline, CDR1 is SGHVS and CDR2 is FNYEAQ. CDR3 in DNA: TGTGCCAGCAGCTCTCAATCCGGGGGGCAGGGGGAAAAACTGTTTTTT. Translated: CASSSQSGGQGEKLFF.

This sequence joins TRBV19 and TRBJ2-7; 11 bases are shared with TRBD1. The CDR3 extends over 14 amino acids. Germline V gene sequence: CDR1 LNHDA, CDR2 SQIVND (reference sequence). J lost 3 bases, V lost 7 bases, and 5 bases had no gene match. CDR3 sequence (DNA): TGTGCCAGTACCCCAGGGACAGGGGGCTACGAGCAGTACTTC. It encodes CASTPGTGGYEQYF.

V and J are TRBV5-4 and TRBJ2-2; D is unresolved. Between the trimmed V and J ends, which lost 0 bases and 5 bases, there was a span of 11 bases. This CDR3 is built from 15 residues. Germline V CDR1 and CDR2: SGHNT, YYREEE (reference sequence). The CDR3 protein is CASSLGPARTGELFF. The DNA for the CDR3 is TGTGCCAGCAGCTTGGGCCCTGCTAGAACCGGGGAGCTGTTTTTT.

The V call is TRBV5-4, the J call TRBJ1-3; TRBD1 is a possible D gene (5 bases). The CDR3 is 15 amino acids. Trimming removed 5 bases at V and 3 bases at J, with 15 bases between. The germline gives CDR1 SGHNT, CDR2 YYREEE (reference sequence). The CDR3 protein is CASSRQSLFGNTIYF. The CDR3 DNA sequence: TGTGCCAGCAGTCGACAGTCCCTCTTTGGAAACACCATATATTTT.

This clone came up a few times. The J gene is TRBJ1-5, the V gene TRBV30, with 7 bases aligning to TRBD1. Germline CDR1 and CDR2: GTSNPN and SVGIG (reference sequence). The V and J ends lost 0 bases and 7 bases, in that order; junction bases with no gene match: 6. CDR3 length: 14 amino acids. CDR3 bases: TGTGCCTGGAGTGTTACAGGGGCAGGACAGCCCCAGCATTTT. Its translation is CAWSVTGAGQPQHF.

This clone appeared once. This chain joins TRBV12-3 or TRBV12-4 and TRBJ2-7; D is ambiguous. V was clipped by 4 bases and J by 2 bases, with 3 bases between them. CDR3 length: 11 residues. CDR3 protein: CASSSPYEQYF. Here the CDR3 DNA reads TGTGCCAGCAGTTCACCCTACGAGCAGTACTTC.

The chain joins TRBV10-2 to TRBJ2-7; D is tentatively TRBD1 or TRBD2 (5 bases each). The CDR3 runs to 12 residues. The V end lost 5 bases, the J end lost 6 bases, and 11 bases lay between the germline ends. Germline loops: CDR1 WSHSY, CDR2 SAAADI. DNA for the CDR3: TGCGCCAGCAGTTCGGGGCCCGTCGAGCAGTACTTC. Amino acids: CASSSGPVEQYF.

This chain connects TRBV5-1 to TRBJ1-5; maybe TRBD1 (5 bases). Germline CDR1 SGHRS, CDR2 YFSETQ. The CDR3 length is 15 residues. Trimming left V 0 bases short and J 1 base short, with 8 bases between. CDR3 protein: CASSLAGGSNQPQHF. Written as DNA, the CDR3 is TGCGCCAGCAGCTTGGCCGGGGGGAGCAATCAGCCCCAGCATTTT.